Below are 20 T cell receptor beta chains sequenced from a single sample in a study of cytomegalovirus exposure and HLA in healthy donors. Primers: 60 Vbeta forward and 13 Jbeta reverse. The method was immunoSEQ multiplex PCR; TCRdb's version includes in-frame clones alone and lacks a portion of them. The sample lists around 80,000 clones, over 70% occurring once. Sequencing input: PBMCs. These receptors came from a man between 35 and 55 years old in good health and CMV-seropositive.

The rearrangement joins TRBV7-6 to TRBJ1-5; no reliable D call. Germline CDR1 SGHVS, CDR2 FNYEAQ. CDR3 size: 15 residues. V was shortened by 1 base and J by 4 bases, with 11 bases between the two germline ends. The CDR3 reads CASSLEATANQPQHF. The CDR3 bases are TGTGCCAGCAGCTTAGAAGCAACAGCAAATCAGCCCCAGCATTTT.

The V call is TRBV5-1, the J call TRBJ2-7; tentatively, D is TRBD1 (6 bases). V was shortened by 3 bases and J by 2 bases, with 12 bases between the two germline ends. CDR1 is SGHRS and CDR2 is YFSETQ in the germline V gene. The CDR3 loop spans 14 amino acids. This chain's CDR3 is CASSWGQLPYEQYF. The CDR3, as DNA: TGCGCCAGCAGCTGGGGACAACTACCCTACGAGCAGTACTTC.

The rearrangement uses TRBV6-5 and TRBJ2-5, with D possibly matching TRBD1 (7 bases). This CDR3 has 15 residues. Trimming removed 5 bases at V and 5 bases at J, with 18 bases between. Germline lookup yields CDR1 MNHEY and CDR2 SVGAGI. DNA of the CDR3: TGTGCCAGCAGTCCCCGGACAGGTCGGGGGGAGACCCAGTACTTC. Protein sequence: CASSPRTGRGETQYF.

The chain uses TRBV5-5 and TRBJ2-5; the match to TRBD1 covers 7 bases. In germline, CDR1 is SGHKS, CDR2 YYEKEE (reference sequence). With V trimmed by 0 bases and J by 5 bases, 4 bases remained unmatched. The CDR3 loop spans 14 amino acids. The CDR3 DNA is TGTGCCAGCAGCTTGGAAACAGGGGTGGAGACCCAGTACTTC. Protein: CASSLETGVETQYF.

This clone was seen only once. This chain joins TRBV5-1 and TRBJ2-5, with D perhaps TRBD2 (6 bases). Germline V gives CDR1 SGHRS, CDR2 YFSETQ. There are 17 residues in the CDR3. V was pared by 0 bases and J by 6 bases, with 21 bases between. The CDR3 DNA follows: TGCGCCAGCAGCTTGGCCGTCGACTTGGGCGGAGGGCAGACCCAGTACTTC. Translated, it gives CASSLAVDLGGGQTQYF.

The chain has TRBV4-2 and TRBJ2-1, with 11 bases matching TRBD2. Germline lookup yields CDR1 LGHNA and CDR2 YNFKEQ. The CDR3 is 17 amino acids. V lost 5 bases, J lost 8 bases, and 14 bases stayed unmatched. The DNA for the CDR3 is TGTGCCAGCAGCTACTCAGGGGGGACTAGCGGCGGGGATGAGCAGTTCTTC. This codes for CASSYSGGTSGGDEQFF.

This rearrangement joins TRBV6-4 to TRBJ1-5; TRBD1 aligns across 10 bases. CDR3 length: 15 residues. CDR1 is MRHNA and CDR2 is SNTAGT in the germline V gene. Trimming removed 7 bases from V and 7 bases from J; junction bases left unmatched: 10. The CDR3 DNA is TGTGCCAGCAACCCCCCGGACAGGGGGAAGCAGCCCCAGCATTTT. Encoded protein: CASNPPDRGKQPQHF.

The genes are TRBV9 and TRBJ1-1, with no clear D. The CDR3 loop spans 13 amino acids. Per the germline V gene, CDR1 is SGDLS and CDR2 is YYNGEE. Trimming left V 3 bases short and J 1 base short, with 7 bases between. The CDR3 DNA is TGTGCCAGCAGCGGACCAGGGAACACTGAAGCTTTCTTT. Protein product: CASSGPGNTEAFF.

The V gene is TRBV5-6, the J gene TRBJ2-2; TRBD2 matches at 14 bases. In germline, CDR1 is SGHDT, CDR2 YYEEEE. Losses at the gene ends were 5 bases for V and 1 base for J; bases not matched to a gene: 7. The CDR3 length is 18 residues. This chain's CDR3 is CASSPRLAGGLNTGELFF. The CDR3 nucleotides are TGTGCCAGCAGTCCACGACTAGCGGGGGGGCTGAACACCGGGGAGCTGTTTTTT.

J is TRBJ2-7 and V is TRBV9; a possible D gene is TRBD1 (6 bases). V was trimmed by 3 bases and J by 2 bases, leaving 12 bases between them. The germline gives CDR1 SGDLS, CDR2 YYNGEE. CDR3 length: 14 residues. The CDR3 region has the DNA TGTGCCAGCAGCGGGTTGACAGGTACCTACGAGCAGTACTTC. Residues: CASSGLTGTYEQYF.

The CDR3 sequence is CASIRLTGRTEAFF. CDR3 DNA sequence: TGTGCCAGTATCCGCTTGACAGGGAGGACTGAAGCTTTCTTT. This rearrangement joins TRBV19 to TRBJ1-1; 7 bases agree with TRBD1. This CDR3 is built from 14 residues. Germline V gene data show CDR1 as LNHDA and CDR2 as SQIVND (reference sequence). With 7 bases clipped from V and 5 bases from J, the junction kept 10 bases outside the gene matches.

The rearrangement uses TRBV7-8 and TRBJ2-1, with 8 bases identical to TRBD2. Germline CDR1 reads SGHVS; CDR2 reads FQNEAQ. The trim removed 7 bases at V and 10 bases at J, leaving 9 bases unmatched. The CDR3 loop spans 13 amino acids. CDR3 sequence (DNA): TGTGCCAGCACCGTTCTACCGGGGGGGGAGCAGTTCTTC. Translating gives CASTVLPGGEQFF.

The gene calls are TRBV10-2 and TRBJ1-5; no definite D call. The germline V gene has CDR1 WSHSY and CDR2 SAAADI. Trimming cost V 3 bases and J 4 bases, with 10 bases left between them. CDR3 length: 14 residues. The CDR3 DNA reads TGCGCCAGCAGTGATGTTGAAGAGAATCAGCCCCAGCATTTT. Translated, it gives CASSDVEENQPQHF.

The V call is TRBV25-1, the J call TRBJ1-1; TRBD1 agrees at 7 bases. Germline CDR1 MGHDK, CDR2 SYGVNS. This CDR3 contains 15 residues. V was clipped by 3 bases and J by 5 bases; unmatched bases: 9. CDR3 bases: TGTGCCAGCAGTGAGGTAGGGTCAGGGGGGACTGAAGCTTTCTTT. Its translation: CASSEVGSGGTEAFF.

The chain carries TRBV15 and TRBJ1-5, with D maybe TRBD1 (5 bases). CDR1 is LNHNV and CDR2 is YYDKDF in the germline V gene (reference sequence). CDR3 length equals 15 residues. V lost 5 bases and J 1 base, leaving 12 bases between the germline ends. CDR3 in amino acids: CATSRGAGSNQPQHF. The CDR3 DNA sequence: TGTGCCACCAGCCGAGGAGCAGGGAGCAATCAGCCCCAGCATTTT.

This clone was recorded a few times. The chain links TRBV11-1 to TRBJ2-3, with TRBD1 identical over 12 bases. CDR1 SGHAT and CDR2 FQDESV come from the germline V gene (reference sequence). This CDR3 has 15 residues. Trimming removed 5 bases from V and 3 bases from J; junction bases left unmatched: 3. The CDR3 sequence: CASSRDRGQTDTQYF. The CDR3, as DNA: TGTGCCAGCAGCCGGGACAGGGGGCAGACAGATACGCAGTATTTT.

This rearrangement joins TRBV9 to TRBJ2-7; 12 nucleotides line up with TRBD2. The CDR3 runs to 14 residues. Germline trimming cut 2 bases from V and 5 bases from J; bases unmatched to any gene: 2. The V gene's germline CDR1 is SGDLS and CDR2 YYNGEE. Written as DNA, the CDR3 is TGTGCCAGCAGCGTGACTAGCGGGGGAGACGAGCAGTACTTC. The encoded protein is CASSVTSGGDEQYF.

The chain has TRBV30 and TRBJ1-1; D remains unclear. CDR3 length equals 13 residues. V lost 3 bases to trimming and J lost 4 bases, with 12 bases between them. In germline, CDR1 is GTSNPN, CDR2 SVGIG (reference sequence). Here the CDR3 reads CAWRWQAGTEAFF. Here the CDR3 DNA reads TGTGCCTGGAGGTGGCAGGCGGGCACTGAAGCTTTCTTT.

This clone was seen more than once but under ten times. This chain links TRBV5-1 with TRBJ2-7; TRBD2 matches at 12 bases. The V gene's germline CDR1 is SGHRS and CDR2 YFSETQ. Trimming at V came to 4 bases and at J to 6 bases, leaving 8 bases not matched to a gene. The CDR3 is made up of 15 amino acids. The CDR3 loop is CASSPGTSGSGEQYF. The CDR3, as DNA: TGCGCCAGCAGCCCTGGGACTAGCGGGTCAGGCGAGCAGTACTTC.

The chain uses TRBV6-6 and TRBJ2-1, with a tentative D call TRBD2 (5 bases). From germline, CDR1 is MNHNY and CDR2 SVGAGI (reference sequence). Between the trimmed V and J ends, which lost 0 bases and 7 bases, there was a span of 16 bases. This CDR3 is built from 16 residues. The DNA for the CDR3 is TGTGCCAGCAGTTACTCGTCGGAGATCGAGGGTAATGAGCAGTTCTTC. Residues: CASSYSSEIEGNEQFF.